These 21 T cell receptor beta chains came from one sample sequenced in a study of vaccination effects on CD4 cells after COVID-19. Sequencing in the ViraFEST assay came after antigen-specific CD4+ T cells had been expanded with viral peptide pools, which were used to stimulate PBMC. CD4+ T cells were isolated after 10 days of culture. Each vaccine recipient was nucleocapsid antibody negative and had no prior SARS-CoV-2 infection. Repertoires were generated with immunoSEQ multiplex PCR, while TCRdb's copy carries only in-frame clones and drops some. The repertoire consists of roughly 63,000 clones, with roughly 80% occurring once and the leading ten covering about 12%. These receptors are not linked to any known antigen. Source: CD4+ T cells from PBMCs cultured with SARS-CoV-2 spike peptides, taken before COVID-19 vaccination. Receptors originate from a human donor who received a COVID-19 vaccine.

The V call is TRBV2, the J call TRBJ1-6; the match to TRBD1 covers 12 bases. V lost 4 bases to trimming and J lost 9 bases; unmatched junction nucleotides: 10. Germline V gene lookup returns CDR1 SNHLY and CDR2 FYNNEI. The CDR3 is made up of 17 amino acids. In DNA, the CDR3 is TGTGCCAGCAGTGGGGCTCCCGGGACAGGGGGCGGTTCACCCCTCCACTTT. Translating it yields CASSGAPGTGGGSPLHF.

By frequency in the sample, this clone is large (0.1 to 1%). The chain has TRBV9 and TRBJ1-3; D is uncertain. The V end lost 3 bases, the J end lost 0 bases, and 4 bases lay between the germline ends. Germline CDR1 is SGDLS and CDR2 is YYNGEE. CDR3 length equals 13 residues. CDR3 residues: CASSGNSGNTIYF. The CDR3 region has the DNA TGTGCCAGCAGCGGCAACTCTGGAAACACCATATATTTT.

The rearrangement joins TRBV5-1 to TRBJ2-5; TRBD1 might be the D (6 bases). Germline V lookup: CDR1 SGHRS, CDR2 YFSETQ. There are 14 residues in the CDR3. The germline V and J ends were trimmed by 1 base and 5 bases, with 12 bases remaining between them. The CDR3 region is CASSLSRGWETQYF. CDR3 in DNA: TGCGCCAGCAGCTTGAGCAGGGGCTGGGAGACCCAGTACTTC.

Written as DNA, the CDR3 is TGTGCCACCAGCAGAGATAGGGGTCGGGTTGAGCAGTTCTTC. This encodes CATSRDRGRVEQFF. The V call is TRBV15, the J call TRBJ2-1, with D possibly TRBD1 on 5 matching bases. This CDR3 is built from 14 residues. Germline lookup yields CDR1 LNHNV and CDR2 YYDKDF (reference sequence). V was cut by 0 bases and J by 9 bases, with 12 bases left in between.

This chain joins TRBV15 and TRBJ1-6, with D possibly being TRBD1 (5 bases). V was pared by 6 bases and J by 9 bases, with 12 bases between. CDR3 length: 13 amino acids. Per germline, CDR1 LNHNV and CDR2 YYDKDF (reference sequence). CDR3 protein: CATRPPGASPLHF. The DNA for the CDR3 is TGTGCCACCAGGCCCCCCGGGGCTTCACCCCTCCACTTT.

The V call is TRBV5-3, the J call TRBJ1-6; TRBD1 matches 7 bases. TRBV5-3 is sorted into the ORF group, with uncertain function. The CDR3 runs to 16 residues. Trimming removed 3 bases from V and 5 bases from J; junction bases left unmatched: 8. For the CDR3, the DNA is TGTGCCAGAAGCTACCCACAGGGGCGCGATAATTCACCCCTCCACTTT. This codes for CARSYPQGRDNSPLHF.

The genes are TRBV27 and TRBJ1-2, with D maybe TRBD1 (5 bases). The length of the CDR3 is 14 residues. The germline V gene encodes CDR1 MNHEY and CDR2 SMNVEV (reference sequence). Trimming removed 4 bases at V and 4 bases at J, with 13 bases between. The CDR3 DNA follows: TGTGCCAGCAGTTCTCCAGGGAAAGGCTATGGCTACACCTTC. Residues: CASSSPGKGYGYTF.

The V gene is TRBV2, the J gene TRBJ1-5; perhaps TRBD1 as D (5 bases). This CDR3 comprises 14 residues. Trimming took off 2 bases at V and 3 bases at J, with 8 bases between the two ends. Per germline, CDR1 SNHLY and CDR2 FYNNEI. The CDR3 protein is CASSERGYNQPQHF. CDR3 nucleotides: TGTGCCAGCAGTGAACGGGGGTACAATCAGCCCCAGCATTTT. Complete variable domain (other parts from reference TRBV2 and TRBJ1-5): EPEVTQTPSHQVTQMGQEVILRCVPISNHLYFYWYRQILGQKVEFLVSFYNNEISEKSEIFDDQFSVERPDGSNFTLKIRSTKLEDSAMYFCASSERGYNQPQHFGDGTRLSIL.

The chain links TRBV7-9 to TRBJ2-3; D may correspond to TRBD1 or TRBD2 (6 bases each). This CDR3 spans 16 amino acids. Trimming left V 1 base short and J 2 bases short, with 13 bases between. Germline CDR1 SEHNR, CDR2 FQNEAQ (reference sequence). CDR3 in amino acids: CASSLVGGTNTDTQYF. CDR3 DNA sequence: TGTGCCAGCAGCTTAGTAGGGGGGACAAACACAGATACGCAGTATTTT.

This clone occurred once. V usage is TRBV24-1 and J usage is TRBJ2-1; D might be TRBD1 (5 bases). The germline CDR1 and CDR2 sequences are KGHDR and SFDVKD. V was pared by 7 bases and J by 4 bases, with 10 bases between. The CDR3 is 13 residues long. The CDR3 is CATRETAYNEQFF. The CDR3, as DNA: TGTGCCACCAGGGAGACAGCGTACAATGAGCAGTTCTTC.

The chain recombines TRBV18 with TRBJ2-6, with D uncertain. Germline-derived CDR1 and CDR2 are KGHSH and LQKENI. Trimming pared 4 bases from V and 0 bases from J, leaving 4 bases between. This CDR3 is 14 amino acids long. In nucleotides, the CDR3 is TGTGCCAGCTCACAGACCTCTGGGGCCAACGTCCTGACTTTC. Residues: CASSQTSGANVLTF.

The rearrangement joins TRBV5-1 to TRBJ2-1; 7 nucleotides align to TRBD1. This CDR3 contains 14 residues. The germline CDR1 and CDR2 sequences are SGHRS and YFSETQ. V shed 3 bases, J shed 7 bases, and the junction held 7 bases outside the gene matches. CDR3 in amino acids: CASSSRDSSNEQFF. The CDR3 nucleotides read TGCGCCAGCAGCTCCCGGGACAGCTCGAATGAGCAGTTCTTC.

The chain is built from TRBV7-2 and TRBJ2-7, with 7 bases fitting TRBD2. This CDR3 comprises 13 residues. Trimming removed 5 bases from V and 5 bases from J; junction bases left unmatched: 6. Per the germline V gene, CDR1 is SGHTA and CDR2 is FQGNSA. The CDR3: CASSTSGGNEQYV. As DNA, the CDR3 is TGTGCCAGCAGCACGTCGGGGGGTAACGAGCAGTACGTC.

The genes are TRBV19 and TRBJ2-1, with 9 bases aligning to TRBD1. Germline V CDR1 and CDR2: LNHDA, SQIVND (reference sequence). The CDR3 is 15 amino acids. With V trimmed by 7 bases and J by 2 bases, 6 bases remained unmatched. The CDR3 DNA sequence: TGTGCCAGTACCACCGACAGGGGGGCCTACAATGAGCAGTTCTTC. As protein: CASTTDRGAYNEQFF.

The V and J genes are TRBV7-3 and TRBJ2-7, with D perhaps matching TRBD1 (6 bases). With 2 bases removed from V and 2 bases from J, the gap between germline ends came to 13 bases. The CDR3 runs to 15 residues. The germline V gene has CDR1 SGHTA and CDR2 FQGTGA. DNA of the CDR3: TGTGCCAGCAGCTTAGACCGGACAGTGACCTACGAGCAGTACGTC. The encoded protein is CASSLDRTVTYEQYV.

The J gene is TRBJ2-2, the V gene TRBV5-1; TRBD1 might be the D (6 bases). Trimming took 0 bases from V and 5 from J, leaving 14 bases between them. This CDR3 region has 16 residues. CDR1 and CDR2 from the germline V gene are SGHRS and YFSETQ. The chain's CDR3 is CASSLGTGIGTGELFF. The CDR3 nucleotides are TGCGCCAGCAGCTTGGGTACAGGGATCGGGACCGGGGAGCTGTTTTTT. Full variable domain (missing parts from reference TRBV5-1 and TRBJ2-2): KAGVTQTPRYLIKTRGQQVTLSCSPISGHRSVSWYQQTPGQGLQFLFEYFSETQRNKGNFPGRFSGRQFSNSRSEMNVSTLELGDSALYLCASSLGTGIGTGELFFGEGSRLTVL.

The genes are TRBV6-5 and TRBJ2-7; D not certain. There are 14 residues in the CDR3. The V and J ends lost 5 bases and 3 bases respectively, with 14 bases between them. Per the germline V gene, CDR1 is MNHEY and CDR2 is SVGAGI. The CDR3, as DNA: TGTGCCAGCAGTCCTGATATCTCCCTCTACGAGCAGTACGTC. This sequence encodes CASSPDISLYEQYV.

The chain employs TRBV28 and TRBJ1-1; D remains unclear. The CDR3 spans 14 residues. CDR1 and CDR2 (germline): MDHEN, SYDVKM. V was shortened by 3 bases and J by 2 bases, with 10 bases between the two germline ends. In DNA form, the CDR3 reads TGTGCCAGCAGTTTGGAGGGAGTCAACACTGAAGCTTTCTTT. As protein: CASSLEGVNTEAFF.

The V gene is TRBV19, the J gene TRBJ1-2; D not resolved. This CDR3 region has 13 residues. CDR1 and CDR2 (germline): LNHDA, SQIVND (reference sequence). The V and J ends lost 4 bases and 2 bases respectively, with 8 bases between them. CDR3 amino acids: CASSTPDNYGYTF. In nucleotides, the CDR3 is TGTGCCAGTAGTACCCCGGACAACTATGGCTACACCTTC.

V is TRBV7-9 and J is TRBJ2-2, with D possibly matching TRBD1 (6 bases). Trimming took 5 bases from V and 0 from J, leaving 22 bases between them. The CDR3 extends over 19 amino acids. The germline CDR1 and CDR2 sequences are SEHNR and FQNEAQ (reference sequence). The CDR3 region is CASSQLVDRAISNTGELFF. DNA for the CDR3: TGTGCCAGCAGCCAACTAGTGGACAGAGCTATATCGAACACCGGGGAGCTGTTTTTT.

The chain couples TRBV29-1 to TRBJ1-2; 8 bases align to TRBD1. Trimming removed 2 bases from V and 8 bases from J; junction bases left unmatched: 4. Germline CDR1 and CDR2: SQVTM and ANQGSEA. There are 12 residues in the CDR3. As DNA, the CDR3 is TGCAGCGTTGAACAGGGGGCGGGAGGCTACACCTTC. Amino acid sequence: CSVEQGAGGYTF. Complete variable domain (other parts from reference TRBV29-1 and TRBJ1-2): SAVISQKPSRDICQRGTSLTIQCQVDSQVTMMFWYRQQPGQSLTLIATANQGSEATYESGFVIDKFPISRPNLTFSTLTVSNMSPEDSSIYLCSVEQGAGGYTFGSGTRLTVV.